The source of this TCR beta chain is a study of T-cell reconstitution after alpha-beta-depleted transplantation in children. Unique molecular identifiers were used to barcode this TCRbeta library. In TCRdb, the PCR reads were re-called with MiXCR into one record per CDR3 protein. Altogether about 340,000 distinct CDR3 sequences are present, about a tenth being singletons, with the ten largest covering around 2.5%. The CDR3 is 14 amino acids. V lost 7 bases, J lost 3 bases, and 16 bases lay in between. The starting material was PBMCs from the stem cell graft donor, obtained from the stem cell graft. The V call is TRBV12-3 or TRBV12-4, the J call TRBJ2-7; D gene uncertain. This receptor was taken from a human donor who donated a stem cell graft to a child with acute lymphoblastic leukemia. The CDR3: CASTIKVAGYEQYF. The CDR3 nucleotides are TGTGCCAGCACCATAAAAGTGGCAGGCTACGAGCAGTACTTC.